This TCR beta chain was recovered during a study of OX40 agonist ivuxolimab in advanced cancers. Study in general: As their treatment, patients were administered ivuxolimab, an agonistic anti-OX40 (CD134) antibody. Checkpoint inhibitors had been given previously to roughly 36% of patients. Overall study findings and caveats: Low normalized T-cell clonal expansion was additionally recorded for some nonresponders.

The assay was immunoSEQ multiplex PCR, and TCRdb's table has in-frame clones only and misses some. The sample lists about 100,000 clones; about 96% were seen once. To note about this clone: The antigen remains undetermined.

Trimming cost V 6 bases and J 7 bases; bases outside gene matches: 12. CDR1 and CDR2 from the germline V gene are MNHEY and SMNVEV (reference sequence). This CDR3 has 16 residues. The sequences come from CD4+ or CD8+ T cells sorted from blood, collected in a trial of the OX40 agonist ivuxolimab. The V gene is TRBV27, the J gene TRBJ1-4; 9 nucleotides line up with TRBD1. The sequence came from an adult with an advanced solid tumor such as melanoma, head and neck, liver or kidney cancer. CDR3 region: CASSPVTGGVREKLFF. CDR3 coding DNA: TGTGCCAGCAGCCCCGTCACAGGGGGCGTACGTGAAAAACTGTTTTTT. Using reference TRBV27 and TRBJ1-4 for the parts outside the CDR3, the full variable domain is EAQVTQNPRYLITVTGKKLTVTCSQNMNHEYMSWYRQDPGLGLRQIYYSMNVEVTDKGDVPEGYKVSRKEKRNFPLILESPSPNQTSLYFCASSPVTGGVREKLFFGSGTQLSVL.